A single sample is the source of the 19 T cell receptor beta chains below, sequenced in a study of cytomegalovirus exposure and HLA in healthy donors. PCR was performed using 60 Vbeta and 13 Jbeta primers. Sequencing used immunoSEQ multiplex PCR; TCRdb keeps in-frame clones, though not all of them. The data contain 100,000 to 150,000 clones, approximately 81% of them singletons. The sequenced sample was PBMCs. These receptors were taken from a male donor in good health and CMV-seronegative.

This clone was observed a few times. This chain uses TRBV6-6 with TRBJ2-5, with D possibly matching TRBD1 (6 bases). Trimming removed 8 bases at V and 3 bases at J, with 10 bases between. The CDR3 has 12 residues. Germline V CDR1 and CDR2: MNHNY, SVGAGI (reference sequence). The CDR3 DNA follows: TGTGCCAGCCGACGGACAGAAGAGACCCAGTACTTC. It yields the protein CASRRTEETQYF.

The gene calls are TRBV5-4 and TRBJ2-3; 7 bases are a match to TRBD2. This CDR3 has 14 residues. Germline CDR1 reads SGHNT; CDR2 reads YYREEE (reference sequence). V gave up 1 base and J gave up 1 base; unmatched junction bases: 0. Here the CDR3 DNA reads TGTGCCAGCAGCTTGAGCGGGGGCACAGATACGCAGTATTTT. Translated: CASSLSGGTDTQYF.

The chain couples TRBV19 to TRBJ2-2, with TRBD1 as a possible D gene (6 bases). The CDR3 covers 14 residues. V was clipped by 5 bases and J by 7 bases, with 14 bases between them. Germline lookup yields CDR1 LNHDA and CDR2 SQIVND (reference sequence). CDR3 region: CASSATGLGGELFF. As DNA, the CDR3 is TGTGCCAGTAGTGCAACAGGGTTGGGCGGGGAGCTGTTTTTT.

This clone turned up a few times. The CDR3 here is CASSQDRASPLHF. The CDR3 DNA sequence: TGCGCCAGCAGCCAGGACAGGGCTTCACCCCTCCACTTT. V is TRBV4-3 and J is TRBJ1-6; 8 bases align to TRBD1. After removal of 3 bases from V and 9 bases from J, the junction contained 1 base not matched to a gene. This CDR3 region has 13 residues. Germline lookup yields CDR1 LGHNA and CDR2 YSLEER.

This chain's CDR3 is CASSQVGGAENIQYF. CDR3 DNA: TGCGCCAGCAGCCAAGTTGGAGGTGCGGAAAACATTCAGTACTTC. The genes are TRBV4-1 and TRBJ2-4; perhaps TRBD2 as D (5 bases). V was clipped by 1 base and J by 5 bases, with 12 bases between them. Germline V lookup: CDR1 MGHRA, CDR2 YSYEKL. The length of the CDR3 is 15 residues.

CDR3 amino acids: CASTGQGVYEQYF. The CDR3 region has the DNA TGTGCCAGCACGGGACAGGGGGTCTACGAGCAGTACTTC. The chain combines TRBV28 with TRBJ2-7; TRBD1 matches at 11 bases. CDR3 length: 13 residues. Germline loops: CDR1 MDHEN, CDR2 SYDVKM. After removal of 7 bases from V and 3 bases from J, the junction contained 2 bases not matched to a gene. The variable domain in full, completed from reference TRBV28 and TRBJ2-7, reads DVKVTQSSRYLVKRTGEKVFLECVQDMDHENMFWYRQDPGLGLRLIYFSYDVKMKEKGDIPEGYSVSREKKERFSLILESASTNQTSMYLCASTGQGVYEQYFGPGTRLTVT.

The chain's CDR3 is CASSLEGRPTNNEQFF. CDR3 in DNA: TGTGCCAGCAGTTTGGAGGGGCGTCCCACGAACAATGAGCAGTTCTTC. The chain combines TRBV27 with TRBJ2-1, with D perhaps TRBD2 (6 bases). The CDR3 runs 16 residues. In germline, CDR1 is MNHEY, CDR2 SMNVEV (reference sequence). V shed 3 bases and J shed 5 bases, with 17 bases lying between them.

A few counts support this clone. The J gene is TRBJ2-1, the V gene TRBV4-3, with D possibly matching TRBD2 (5 bases). Germline lookup yields CDR1 LGHNA and CDR2 YSLEER. Trimming removed 4 bases from V and 0 bases from J, with 13 bases in between. The CDR3 covers 16 residues. The CDR3 reads CASSPWTRSSYNEQFF. As DNA, the CDR3 is TGCGCCAGCAGCCCGTGGACTCGGAGCTCCTACAATGAGCAGTTCTTC.

In this sample, this clone turned up a few times. This CDR3 reads CASSERRQGTYEQYF. The CDR3 coding sequence is TGTGCCAGCAGTGAACGTCGGCAGGGGACCTACGAGCAGTACTTC. J is TRBJ2-7 and V is TRBV2; D may be TRBD1 (6 bases). The ends were cut back, 2 bases at V and 2 bases at J, with 13 bases in the middle. Germline V gives CDR1 SNHLY, CDR2 FYNNEI. The CDR3 covers 15 residues. Based on the CDR3 plus reference TRBV2 and TRBJ2-7, the full variable domain is EPEVTQTPSHQVTQMGQEVILRCVPISNHLYFYWYRQILGQKVEFLVSFYNNEISEKSEIFDDQFSVERPDGSNFTLKIRSTKLEDSAMYFCASSERRQGTYEQYFGPGTRLTVT.

This clone was seen only once. The CDR3 sequence is CASRPSPGLAGTDTQYF. The CDR3 nucleotides read TGTGCCAGCAGACCTTCCCCGGGACTAGCGGGAACAGATACGCAGTATTTT. The chain joins TRBV7-8 to TRBJ2-3; 13 bases line up with TRBD2. The CDR3 runs 17 residues. Germline CDR1 is SGHVS and CDR2 is FQNEAQ. Trimming removed 6 bases from V and 3 bases from J; junction bases left unmatched: 9.

In regard to this clone: The junction shows a germline mismatch at one end, possibly a read error. Within the sample, other DNA sequences also encode this same CDR3. The chain uses TRBV7-7 and TRBJ2-5; D perhaps matches TRBD2 (6 bases). The CDR3 contains 13 residues. From germline, CDR1 is SSHAT and CDR2 FNYEAQ (reference sequence). In DNA form, the CDR3 reads TGTGCTAGCAGCGGCCAGCGCGGGGAGACTCAGTACTTC. Translating it yields CASSGQRGETQYF.

V and J are TRBV18 and TRBJ1-3; TRBD1 matches 8 bases. Losses at the gene ends were 3 bases for V and 3 bases for J; bases not matched to a gene: 4. This CDR3 has 15 residues. CDR1 is KGHSH, CDR2 LQKENI, per germline. CDR3 bases: TGTGCCAGCTCACCCCAGGGGGCGTTTGGAAACACCATATATTTT. Protein product: CASSPQGAFGNTIYF. The variable domain in full, with the rest retrieved from reference TRBV18 and TRBJ1-3, is NAGVMQNPRHLVRRRGQEARLRCSPMKGHSHVYWYRQLPEEGLKFMVYLQKENIIDESGMPKERFSAEFPKEGPSILRIQQVVRGDSAAYFCASSPQGAFGNTIYFGEGSWLTVV.

The chain is built from TRBV6-5 and TRBJ1-4; the match to TRBD1 covers 11 bases. J gave up 4 bases and V 6 bases, and 4 bases lay outside the gene matches. The CDR3 is 15 residues long. The V gene's germline CDR1 is MNHEY and CDR2 SVGAGI. CDR3 nucleotides: TGTGCCAGCAGACGGACAGGGGGCAGTAATGAAAAACTGTTTTTT. Encoded protein: CASRRTGGSNEKLFF.

The chain employs TRBV5-1 and TRBJ1-4, with no clear D. The germline V gene has CDR1 SGHRS and CDR2 YFSETQ. The CDR3 is 15 residues long. V gave up 4 bases and J gave up 0 bases, with 10 bases separating them. CDR3 sequence: CASSNAGTTNEKLFF. The CDR3 nucleotides read TGCGCCAGCAGCAATGCGGGAACAACTAATGAAAAACTGTTTTTT.

The J gene is TRBJ2-4, the V gene TRBV28; possibly TRBD2 for D (7 bases). The length of the CDR3 is 17 residues. Between the trimmed V and J ends, which lost 3 bases and 0 bases, there was a span of 15 bases. The germline V gene encodes CDR1 MDHEN and CDR2 SYDVKM. This CDR3 reads CASSFLGGPEAKNIQYF. The CDR3 nucleotides read TGTGCCAGCAGTTTCCTGGGGGGGCCCGAAGCCAAAAACATTCAGTACTTC.

The rearrangement uses TRBV7-2 and TRBJ1-5; possible D gene TRBD1, 5 bases. Trimming took 5 bases from V and 3 from J, leaving 11 bases between them. Germline V gives CDR1 SGHTA, CDR2 FQGNSA. There are 14 residues in the CDR3. CDR3 sequence: CASSPRGTNQPQHF. CDR3 nucleotides: TGTGCCAGCAGCCCCCGGGGGACCAATCAGCCCCAGCATTTT.

The rearrangement joins TRBV11-2 to TRBJ2-7; 8 nucleotides agree with TRBD1. Germline CDR1 SGHAT, CDR2 FQNNGV. The J segment lost 2 bases and the V segment lost 3 bases, leaving 3 bases of the junction unmatched. This CDR3 has 14 amino acids. Here the CDR3 reads CASSFGTGAYEQYF. In DNA, the CDR3 is TGTGCCAGCAGCTTCGGGACAGGAGCCTACGAGCAGTACTTC.

The rearrangement links TRBV5-1 to TRBJ1-1; weak D call: TRBD1 (5 bases). The ends were cut back, 1 base at V and 5 bases at J, with 12 bases in the middle. This CDR3 comprises 14 residues. CDR1 and CDR2 (germline): SGHRS, YFSETQ. DNA of the CDR3: TGCGCCAGCAGCTTGACAGGTTTGGCTACTGAAGCTTTCTTT. It specifies CASSLTGLATEAFF.

On this clone: At one end the junction does not follow the germline gene, possibly because of a read error. J is TRBJ2-1 and V is TRBV7-9; 13 nucleotides align to TRBD2. Germline V gene lookup returns CDR1 SEHNR and CDR2 FQNEAQ (reference sequence). The CDR3 sequence is 16 residues long. The CDR3 DNA is TGTTCCAGCAGCTTACTGGGACTAGCGGGACGAAATGAGCAGTTCTTC. Translating it yields CSSSLLGLAGRNEQFF.